This T cell receptor (beta chain) was sequenced during a study of cytomegalovirus exposure and HLA in healthy donors. Trimming took 0 bases from V and 0 from J, leaving 12 bases between them. The CDR3 sequence is 17 residues long. From germline, CDR1 is ENHRY and CDR2 SYGVKD. Study-level findings and limits: Versus the roughly 670-donor mean, an Asian-associated ancestry cluster reportedly showed fewer N-insertions in a later analysis.

Primers for the PCR totalled 60 Vbeta and 13 Jbeta. Using immunoSEQ multiplex PCR, the repertoire was profiled, and TCRdb retains in-frame clones only, with some absent. The sample shows 95,000 to 150,000 clones, over 60% of them seen only once. Comments on this clone: Its antigen is not identified.

This receptor was obtained from a man in his sixties in good health and CMV-seropositive. Sample: PBMCs. This chain uses TRBV10-3 with TRBJ1-5; no firm D call. CDR3 DNA: TGTGCCATCAGTGAGTCTGGCGGGGAATATAGCAATCAGCCCCAGCATTTT. This gives the protein CAISESGGEYSNQPQHF.